This passage covers 8 T cell receptor beta chains from one sample sequenced in a study of T-cell reconstitution after alpha-beta-depleted transplantation in children. Preparing the TCRbeta library involved the use of unique molecular identifiers. TCRdb analysed the PCR reads with MiXCR anew, one entry per CDR3 protein. Of 640,000 or so distinct CDR3 sequences detected, approximately 16% appear once; the ten largest clones hold 1.1%. Source: PBMCs from the stem cell graft donor, taken from the stem cell graft. The receptor source for this set is a human donor who donated a stem cell graft to a child with acute myeloid leukemia.

For the CDR3, the DNA is TGCAGTGCAAGGGAAAGGGGGCCGAGCGGGGAGCTGTTTTTT. Protein: CSARERGPSGELFF. The V call is TRBV20-1, the J call TRBJ2-2, with 7 bases that match TRBD1. This CDR3 spans 14 amino acids. V lost 6 bases to trimming and J lost 7 bases; unmatched junction nucleotides: 11. Germline V lookup: CDR1 DFQATT, CDR2 SNEGSKA (reference sequence).

This clonotype was found a few times. This chain uses TRBV25-1 with TRBJ2-1, with D perhaps TRBD2 (6 bases). V was clipped by 0 bases and J by 5 bases, with 14 bases between them. From germline, CDR1 is MGHDK and CDR2 SYGVNS. This CDR3 contains 16 residues. CDR3 sequence reads: CASSEYFRAGNNEQFF. The CDR3 nucleotides read TGTGCCAGCAGTGAATATTTTAGGGCGGGGAACAATGAGCAGTTCTTC.

This clonotype was seen many times. V gene TRBV29-1 combines with J gene TRBJ1-5; D perhaps matches TRBD1 (6 bases). The CDR3 runs to 13 residues. The germline V and J ends were trimmed by 6 bases and 4 bases, with 13 bases remaining between them. In germline, CDR1 is SQVTM, CDR2 ANQGSEA. The CDR3 region has the DNA TGCAGCGTCTCAGGGGAAAGGAATCAGCCCCAGCATTTT. This codes for CSVSGERNQPQHF.

In regard to this clonotype: Here the CDR3 omits its conserved ending phenylalanine or tryptophan, so a read error is the likely source. The genes are TRBV11-2 and TRBJ1-2; TRBD1 is a possible D gene (6 bases). CDR3 length: 13 amino acids. CDR1 and CDR2 (germline): SGHAT, FQNNGV. V dropped 1 base and J dropped 7 bases, with 10 bases sitting between them. The CDR3 protein is CASSLGGQIGYTC. The CDR3 DNA is TGTGCCAGCAGCTTAGGAGGACAGATTGGCTACACCTGC.

This clonotype was picked up many times. This sequence joins TRBV5-1 and TRBJ2-7, with 9 bases fitting TRBD1. Germline lookup yields CDR1 SGHRS and CDR2 YFSETQ. The junction had 5 bases not matched to a gene; V was cut back by 4 bases and J by 3 bases. The CDR3 covers 14 residues. The CDR3 nucleotides read TGCGCCAGCAGCCCGGAGGGACAGGGCTACGAGCAGTACGTC. This sequence encodes CASSPEGQGYEQYV.

Here the CDR3 reads CASSQDSVVRGMGTDTQYF. In nucleotides, the CDR3 is TGCGCCAGCAGCCAAGATAGCGTGGTACGGGGGATGGGCACAGATACGCAGTATTTT. The chain combines TRBV4-3 with TRBJ2-3; a weak D match, TRBD2 (6 bases). Germline loops: CDR1 LGHNA, CDR2 YSLEER. Trimming pared 0 bases from V and 1 base from J, leaving 20 bases between. This CDR3 is built from 19 residues.

V usage is TRBV24-1 and J usage is TRBJ1-5, with a weak D call TRBD1 (6 bases). The germline V gene encodes CDR1 KGHDR and CDR2 SFDVKD. V lost 6 bases to trimming and J lost 7 bases, with 12 bases between them. The CDR3 loop spans 13 amino acids. This CDR3 reads CATSTGPGQPQHF. The DNA of the CDR3 is TGTGCCACCAGTACAGGGCCCGGCCAGCCCCAGCATTTT.

CDR3: CASSLVWASILGQGETQYF. For the CDR3, the DNA is TGTGCCAGCAGCTTAGTATGGGCCTCGATCTTGGGGCAGGGGGAGACCCAGTACTTC. This chain links TRBV11-2 with TRBJ2-5; D is perhaps TRBD1 (6 bases). Germline assignment: CDR1 SGHAT and CDR2 FQNNGV. V was pared by 1 base and J by 5 bases, with 26 bases between. This CDR3 has 19 amino acids.